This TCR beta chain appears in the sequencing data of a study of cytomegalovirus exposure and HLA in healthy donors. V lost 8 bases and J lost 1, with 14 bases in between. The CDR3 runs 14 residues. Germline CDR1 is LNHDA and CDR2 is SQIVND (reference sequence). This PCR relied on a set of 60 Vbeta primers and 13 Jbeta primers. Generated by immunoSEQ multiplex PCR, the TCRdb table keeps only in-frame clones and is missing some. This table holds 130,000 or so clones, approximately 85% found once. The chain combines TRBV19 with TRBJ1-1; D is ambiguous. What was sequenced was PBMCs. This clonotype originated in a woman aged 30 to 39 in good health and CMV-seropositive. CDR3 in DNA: TGTGCCAGTGGTCCGGGAGGGAAGAACACTGAAGCTTTCTTT. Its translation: CASGPGGKNTEAFF.